This T cell receptor beta chain is from a study of CD4+ T cells in melanoma. CDR3 size: 15 residues. CDR1 MDHEN and CDR2 SYDVKM come from the germline V gene. The ends were cut back, 2 bases at V and 1 base at J, with 11 bases in the middle. A few counts support this clone. Profiled with immunoSEQ multiplex PCR; TCRdb holds only in-frame clones, not every one. Of more than 90,000 clones detected, 92% appear once; the ten largest clones hold around 3.3%. The genes are TRBV28 and TRBJ2-5; D is perhaps TRBD1 (6 bases). Material: peripheral blood. The receptor's source is a human donor with melanoma. This CDR3 reads CASSLRTVTQETQYF. CDR3 DNA: TGTGCCAGCAGTTTAAGGACAGTCACCCAAGAGACCCAGTACTTC.